This TCR beta chain derives from a study of T-cell reconstitution after alpha-beta-depleted transplantation in children. Notes on the study in general: One year after transplant, T-cell counts and diversity came mostly from newly produced T cells. From surviving recipient T cells and thymic progenitors came the high day-60 TCRbeta diversity observed in some patients. About two months after transplant, alpha-beta T cells reportedly came from several hundred expanded graft clones.

Per the germline V gene, CDR1 is KGHDR and CDR2 is SFDVKD. V lost 3 bases, J lost 2 bases, and 9 bases lay in between. This CDR3 is 15 amino acids long. Preparation of the TCRbeta library was carried out with unique molecular identifiers. TCRdb reprocessed the PCR reads with MiXCR, giving one entry per CDR3 protein. This table has about 830,000 distinct CDR3 sequences, approximately 15% appearing once. A remark on this clonotype: What it binds is unknown.

This sample comprised PBMCs, mostly from graft donor cells, obtained 360 days after TCRalphabeta/CD19-depleted stem cell transplant. The V and J genes are TRBV24-1 and TRBJ2-2, with D perhaps TRBD1 or TRBD2 (5 bases each). The TCR was taken from a male patient aged 5 to 17 who had a stem cell transplant for acute lymphoblastic leukemia, so the T cells may come from the graft donor. The CDR3 is CATSDTGTNTGELFF. The DNA of the CDR3 is TGTGCCACCAGTGATACCGGGACCAACACCGGGGAGCTGTTTTTT.